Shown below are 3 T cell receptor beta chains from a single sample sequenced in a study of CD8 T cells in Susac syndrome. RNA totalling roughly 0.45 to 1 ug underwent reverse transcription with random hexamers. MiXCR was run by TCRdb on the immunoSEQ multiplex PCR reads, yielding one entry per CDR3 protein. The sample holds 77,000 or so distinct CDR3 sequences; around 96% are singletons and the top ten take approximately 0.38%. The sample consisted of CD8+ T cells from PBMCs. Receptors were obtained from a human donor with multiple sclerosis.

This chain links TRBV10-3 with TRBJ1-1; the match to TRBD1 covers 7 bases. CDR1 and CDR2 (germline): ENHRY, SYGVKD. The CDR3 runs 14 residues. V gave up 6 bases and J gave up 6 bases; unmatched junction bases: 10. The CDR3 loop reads CAIRATGAPPEAFF. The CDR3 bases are TGTGCCATCAGGGCCACAGGGGCCCCGCCTGAAGCTTTCTTT.

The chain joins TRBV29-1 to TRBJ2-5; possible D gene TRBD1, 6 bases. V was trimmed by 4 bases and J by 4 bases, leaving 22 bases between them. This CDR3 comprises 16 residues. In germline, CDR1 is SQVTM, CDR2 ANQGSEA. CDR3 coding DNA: TGCAGCGTTGCTGGAGCGGTCAGGGAGACAGGAGAGACCCAGTACTTC. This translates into CSVAGAVRETGETQYF. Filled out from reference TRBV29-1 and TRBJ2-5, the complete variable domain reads SAVISQKPSRDICQRGTSLTIQCQVDSQVTMMFWYRQQPGQSLTLIATANQGSEATYESGFVIDKFPISRPNLTFSTLTVSNMSPEDSSIYLCSVAGAVRETGETQYFGPGTRLLVL.

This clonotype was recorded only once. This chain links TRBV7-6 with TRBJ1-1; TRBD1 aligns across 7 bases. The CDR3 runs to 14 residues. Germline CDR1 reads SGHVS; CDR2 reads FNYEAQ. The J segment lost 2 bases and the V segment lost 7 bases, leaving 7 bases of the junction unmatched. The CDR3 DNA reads TGTGCCAGCACCAGTACAGGGGTCAACACTGAAGCTTTCTTT. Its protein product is CASTSTGVNTEAFF.